The 15 T cell receptor beta chains below all came from one sample that was sequenced in a study of naive and memory T cell subsets. The treatment here: skin biopsy from PPD injection site in Mantoux-positive individual. Cells were not sorted; total RNA input targeted roughly 1 to 1,100 ng. For blood and skin samples, reverse transcription used TCR alpha and beta constant primers. MiXCR, run by TCRdb on the UMI-ligation and nested PCR reads, gives a single entry per CDR3 protein. The sample lists about 18,000 distinct CDR3 sequences; roughly 9% were seen once. The source material was skin, sampled from a tuberculin skin test site. Every receptor here comes from an adult in good health.

The V gene is TRBV5-6, the J gene TRBJ2-3, with D tentatively TRBD2 (7 bases). V was cut by 7 bases and J by 2 bases, with 14 bases left in between. The CDR3 has 14 residues. CDR1 and CDR2 from the germline V gene are SGHDT and YYEEEE. CDR3 protein: CASVGGGDTDTQYF. The CDR3 region has the DNA TGTGCCAGCGTGGGGGGGGGCGACACAGATACGCAGTATTTT. Together with reference TRBV5-6 and TRBJ2-3, the CDR3 gives the full variable domain: DAGVTQSPTHLIKTRGQQVTLRCSPKSGHDTVSWYQQALGQGPQFIFQYYEEEERQRGNFPDRFSGHQFPNYSSELNVNALLLGDSALYLCASVGGGDTDTQYFGPGTRLTVL.

This clonotype was counted at least ten times. The CDR3 reads CASSLGNEQFF. CDR3 bases: TGTGCCAGCAGTTTGGGTAATGAGCAGTTCTTC. The chain carries TRBV12-3 or TRBV12-4 and TRBJ2-1; D ambiguous. The CDR3 is 11 residues long. Trimming pared 3 bases from V and 7 bases from J, leaving 4 bases between.

This clonotype was detected many times. The DNA of the CDR3 is TGTGCCAGCAATTCCGGGACAGGGGATTCACCCCTCCACTTT. Its translation: CASNSGTGDSPLHF. V and J are TRBV2 and TRBJ1-6; 10 positions match TRBD1. J gave up 8 bases and V 7 bases, and 5 bases lay outside the gene matches. The CDR3 extends over 14 amino acids. The germline gives CDR1 SNHLY, CDR2 FYNNEI.

This clonotype was counted ten times or more. The chain joins TRBV29-1 to TRBJ1-1; D gene unclear. CDR1 and CDR2 from the germline V gene are SQVTM and ANQGSEA. This CDR3 region has 15 residues. V was clipped by 2 bases and J by 0 bases, with 13 bases between them. The CDR3, as DNA: TGCAGCGTTGAAAGCGATTCCAGTCTGAACACTGAAGCTTTCTTT. This codes for CSVESDSSLNTEAFF.

This clonotype was detected only a few times. The rearrangement links TRBV6-2 or TRBV6-3 to TRBJ2-3; 7 positions agree with TRBD2. Germline loops: CDR1 MNHEY, CDR2 SVGEGT. CDR3 length equals 18 residues. V shed 0 bases and J 0 bases; nucleotides not matched to a gene: 9. CDR3 loop: CASSYSHGRGVSTDTQYF. The CDR3 DNA reads as TGTGCCAGCAGTTACTCGCACGGCCGGGGGGTAAGCACAGATACGCAGTATTTT.

This clonotype has at least ten counts. The junction shows a germline mismatch at one end, possibly a read error. The chain is built from TRBV12-3 or TRBV12-4 and TRBJ2-1; 7 bases are a match to TRBD2. The CDR3 consists of 15 residues. As DNA, the CDR3 is TGCGCCAGCAGTTTGGTAGCGGGCCTCAACAATGAGCAGTTCTTC. Translating it yields CASSLVAGLNNEQFF.

The chain employs TRBV6-2 or TRBV6-3 and TRBJ2-1; no definite D call. V was shortened by 8 bases and J by 5 bases, with 4 bases between the two germline ends. The germline gives CDR1 MNHEY, CDR2 SVGEGT. The CDR3 covers 10 residues. As DNA, the CDR3 is TGTGCCAGCGGGGACAATGAGCAGTTCTTC. Its protein is CASGDNEQFF.

The chain has TRBV5-1 and TRBJ2-1; maybe TRBD1 (5 bases). V was clipped by 0 bases and J by 5 bases, with 9 bases between them. The germline V gene encodes CDR1 SGHRS and CDR2 YFSETQ. The CDR3 is 14 amino acids. The CDR3 protein is CASSLGGANNEQFF. DNA of the CDR3: TGCGCCAGCAGCTTGGGGGGCGCTAACAATGAGCAGTTCTTC.

This clonotype has a count of ten or more. CDR3 nucleotides: TGCAGCGTTGTCAAAAGTGGCGGGGGCACAGATACGCAGTATTTT. This sequence encodes CSVVKSGGGTDTQYF. This chain connects TRBV29-1 to TRBJ2-3, with TRBD2 as a possible D gene (6 bases). Trimming cost V 4 bases and J 1 base, with 15 bases left between them. CDR1 is SQVTM, CDR2 ANQGSEA, per germline. This CDR3 has 15 amino acids.

This clonotype was picked up many times. The CDR3 bases are TGTGCCAGCAGCCAAGATGGTTCGGGAGCGGGGACTAACAATGAGCAGTTCTTC. Translation: CASSQDGSGAGTNNEQFF. The chain has TRBV4-2 and TRBJ2-1; 7 bases are a match to TRBD2. After removal of 0 bases from V and 5 bases from J, the junction contained 13 bases not matched to a gene. The germline V gene has CDR1 LGHNA and CDR2 YNFKEQ. There are 18 residues in the CDR3.

This clonotype counts as medium-sized (0.01 to 0.1%). V usage is TRBV14 and J usage is TRBJ2-1; unclear D gene. The V gene lost 3 bases and the J gene lost 5 bases, with 5 bases spanning the gap. The CDR3 contains 12 residues. Germline V gene data show CDR1 as SGHDN and CDR2 as FVKESK. The DNA of the CDR3 is TGTGCCAGCAGCCAGCTCGACAATGAGCAGTTCTTC. Translated, it gives CASSQLDNEQFF. Combining the CDR3 with reference TRBV14 and TRBJ2-1 gives the whole variable domain EAGVTQFPSHSVIEKGQTVTLRCDPISGHDNLYWYRRVMGKEIKFLLHFVKESKQDESGMPNNRFLAERTGGTYSTLKVQPAELEDSGVYFCASSQLDNEQFFGPGTRLTVL.

This clonotype was recorded at least ten times. The V call is TRBV6-2 or TRBV6-3, the J call TRBJ1-2, with D perhaps TRBD1 (6 bases). Germline V CDR1 and CDR2: MNHEY, SVGEGT. The CDR3 spans 18 residues. Trimming removed 0 bases from V and 6 bases from J, with 23 bases in between. CDR3 nucleotide sequence: TGTGCCAGCAGTTACTCATCAGCTGATTGGGACACGGAAGATGGCTACACCTTC. Protein: CASSYSSADWDTEDGYTF.

There are a few counts of this clonotype. The gene calls are TRBV5-8 and TRBJ1-5; D remains ambiguous. Germline V gives CDR1 SGHTS, CDR2 YDEGEE. The CDR3 is made up of 13 amino acids. Trimming took off 0 bases at V and 2 bases at J, with 3 bases between the two ends. In DNA form, the CDR3 reads TGTGCCAGCAGCTTGGTTGGCAATCAGCCCCAGCATTTT. Translation: CASSLVGNQPQHF.

The CDR3 here is CASSPRGGGNQPQHF. The CDR3 bases are TGTGCCAGCAGCCCCCGGGGGGGCGGCAATCAGCCCCAGCATTTT. The rearrangement joins TRBV7-9 to TRBJ1-5; D may be TRBD1 (6 bases). V gave up 5 bases and J gave up 2 bases, with 13 bases separating them. The germline V gene encodes CDR1 SEHNR and CDR2 FQNEAQ (reference sequence). The CDR3 runs to 15 residues. Full variable domain (remainder filled in from reference TRBV7-9 and TRBJ1-5): DTGVSQNPRHKITKRGQNVTFRCDPISEHNRLYWYRQTLGQGPEFLTYFQNEAQLEKSRLLSDRFSAERPKGSFSTLEIQRTEQGDSAMYLCASSPRGGGNQPQHFGDGTRLSIL.

This clonotype was recorded a few times. This rearrangement joins TRBV11-3 to TRBJ2-1; 10 bases align to TRBD2. V lost 4 bases to trimming and J lost 4 bases; unmatched junction nucleotides: 7. Germline V gene lookup returns CDR1 SGHNT and CDR2 YENEEA. The length of the CDR3 is 16 residues. The CDR3 reads CASSCVLAGPYNEQFF. CDR3 nucleotide sequence: TGTGCCAGCAGCTGCGTACTAGCGGGGCCTTACAATGAGCAGTTCTTC.